The clone carrying this T cell receptor beta chain came up a few times. Its antigen is unknown. V was clipped by 1 base and J by 5 bases, with 15 bases between them. This CDR3 has 16 amino acids. From germline, CDR1 is SGHRS and CDR2 YFSETQ. These data originate in a study of CD8 T cells in ankylosing spondylitis. Study-wide points: Ankylosing spondylitis blood appeared to carry a characteristic TCR beta motif of several highly homologous variants. Reported data indicate significant enrichment of disease-linked clones within matched ankylosing spondylitis synovial fluid. Clones linked to disease, bearing a CD8+ phenotype, were relatively rare in peripheral blood.

Using quantitative 5'-RACE with molecular barcodes, the authors made TCR beta libraries. TCRdb recomputed calls from the 5' RACE reads with MiXCR, one row per CDR3 protein. The sample carries some 240,000 distinct CDR3 sequences, more than 15% recorded once. The rearrangement links TRBV5-1 to TRBJ2-2; maybe TRBD1 (6 bases). The source material was blood, either unsorted or a sorted T cell fraction (not recorded which). This sequence originates from a male donor with ankylosing spondylitis or in good health (not recorded which). DNA of the CDR3: TGCGCCAGCAGCTTGTCCCAGGGGCGGCGGACCGGGGAGCTGTTTTTT. Protein sequence: CASSLSQGRRTGELFF.